This entry is about one T cell receptor (beta chain). No antigen is known for it. No base quality information exists; no much larger clone differs at one position. The immunoSEQ Assay, a bias-controlled multiplex PCR, was used to amplify TCRbeta CDR3 regions from genomic DNA. In the source study's methods: The number of nucleated cells in each sample was estimated by amplification of reference gene primers within the assay. To quantify the absolute abundance of each unique TCRbeta CDR3 rearrangement, sequence reads were collapsed and filtered. For each sample, productive Simpson clonality was calculated as the square root of Simpson's diversity index over productive rearrangements. TCRdb took over this immuneACCESS table, retaining in-frame rearrangements with V and J assigned. Such tables are incomplete; in checked studies, under half of the missing clones stem from an unresolved V gene, and the remainder is unexplained. V, J and clone size are taken as reported in that table, and D and trimming were inferred from the DNA itself. The sample records under 150,000 clones, around four fifths of which are singletons. Clones ranked in the top ten supply approximately 40% of the sample.

The sample is drawn from a study of blood T cell repertoires in COVID-19 (TCRdb year 2020). At the level of the whole study: Collaborator samples came from the United States, Italy and Spain and covered acute and convalescent phases of COVID-19. The material from the prospective study consisted of cDNA or gDNA derived from T cells, B-cell-depleted T cells, or PBMCs. The dataset comprised deeply sampled blood TCRbeta repertoires from subjects exposed to, actively infected with, or recovered from COVID-19. The repertoires were released in a freely available public database intended as a resource for research on the immune response to SARS-CoV-2. Samples were obtained from the ongoing ImmuneRACE study (first 160 participants) and from 1,254 subjects provided by 6 global collaborators. The sample metadata nearly always contained a de-identified subject ID, COVID-19 status, age in years and sex. HLA class I and class II types, where available, came from metadata supplied by the sample provider rather than from assay-based typing.

Each collaborating institution followed its own protocols to collect whole blood in K2EDTA tubes. For TCRbeta analysis, collaborator samples were shipped as frozen whole blood, as isolated PBMCs, or as DNA extracted from either sample type. Overall study results and their limits: The quantity of clinical and demographic metadata differed by source and by participant and was supplied without curation.

The CDR3 spans 15 residues, from the cysteine through the phenylalanine. Here the CDR3 DNA is all that survives: 45 bases in frame from base 1. A distance of 11 bases separates the germline ends of V and J, which lose 1 base and 2 bases respectively. CDR1 SGHAT and CDR2 FQNNGV were looked up in the germline V gene. The chain was built from TRBV11-2 and TRBJ1-2; the D gene cannot be resolved reliably. The sequence was collected from a human donor in a cohort sampled during active COVID-19. Sequences were obtained from peripheral blood. For the CDR3, the sequence is CASSLVARWNYGYTF. The DNA sequence is as follows: TGTGCCAGCAGCTTAGTGGCCAGGTGGAACTATGGCTACACCTTC.